This TCR beta chain emerged from a study of cytomegalovirus exposure and HLA in healthy donors. About the study: When 398 donors were genotyped, roughly 82% of them were found to fall in the Caucasian-associated ancestry cluster.

On this clone itself: Its antigen is still unknown.

The length of the CDR3 is 14 residues. Germline loops: CDR1 SGDLS, CDR2 YYNGEE. V was shortened by 0 bases and J by 0 bases, with 4 bases between the two germline ends. Vbeta (60) and Jbeta (13) primers were used in the PCR. The table came from immunoSEQ multiplex PCR; TCRdb's copy has only in-frame clones and leaves some out. The sample records 150,000 or so clones, more than 70% being singletons. Findings and limits, study-wide: Earlier analysis looked at TCR beta V segments, and most were productive about 90% or about 30% of the time. Associated with cytomegalovirus, according to the listing, were approximately 160 TCR beta chains.

Material for sequencing was PBMCs. J is TRBJ1-3 and V is TRBV9, with D unclear. The TCR was taken from a girl aged 10-17 years in good health and CMV-seronegative. The CDR3 spells CASSVDNSGNTIYF. In nucleotides, the CDR3 is TGTGCCAGCAGCGTAGACAACTCTGGAAACACCATATATTTT.